These 18 T cell receptor beta chains share one sample of origin, sequenced in a study of early T cells in non-severe SARS-CoV-2 infection. TCRdb ran MiXCR on the 5' RACE reads and lists one entry per CDR3 protein. This sample carries tens of thousands of distinct CDR3 sequences, approximately 11% of them seen once, and the ten largest clones take approximately 5.9%. The sample comprised whole blood. Every receptor here comes from an adult who was a healthcare worker with PCR-confirmed SARS-CoV-2 infection or an uninfected control (not recorded which).

This clonotype was seen ten or more times. The chain links TRBV28 to TRBJ1-1; D gene uncertain. The CDR3 has 12 amino acids. Per germline, CDR1 MDHEN and CDR2 SYDVKM. The V gene lost 10 bases and the J gene lost 3 bases, with 12 bases spanning the gap. Written as DNA, the CDR3 is TGTGCCACCGTCGATCCGCACACTGAAGCTTTCTTT. Protein sequence: CATVDPHTEAFF.

This clonotype has just a few counts. The chain links TRBV30 to TRBJ2-7, with 7 bases that match TRBD1. The CDR3 is made up of 13 amino acids. V trimming: 6 bases; J trimming: 2 bases; junction bases outside the gene matches: 7. CDR1 GTSNPN and CDR2 SVGIG come from the germline V gene (reference sequence). CDR3 in amino acids: CACEGATTYEQYF. In DNA, the CDR3 is TGTGCCTGCGAGGGGGCCACTACCTACGAGCAGTACTTC.

This clonotype has a count of ten or more. The genes are TRBV2 and TRBJ1-1; D is undetermined. Germline CDR1 reads SNHLY; CDR2 reads FYNNEI. With 3 bases removed from V and 3 bases from J, the gap between germline ends came to 5 bases. The CDR3 loop spans 12 amino acids. The DNA of the CDR3 is TGTGCCAGCAGTGACAGAGACACTGAAGCTTTCTTT. This codes for CASSDRDTEAFF.

The rearrangement uses TRBV6-7 and TRBJ2-1; 11 bases match TRBD2. TRBV6-7 is designated an ORF whose function remains uncertain. The CDR3 spans 19 residues. With 0 bases clipped from V and 8 bases from J, the junction kept 15 bases outside the gene matches. The CDR3 is CASSYSHRGLAELGDEQFF. In DNA form, the CDR3 reads TGTGCCAGCAGTTACTCGCACAGGGGACTAGCGGAGTTGGGGGATGAGCAGTTCTTC.

CDR3 loop: CASSPSLAQDSYEQYF. The CDR3 DNA reads as TGTGCCAGCAGTCCCTCGCTAGCGCAAGACTCCTACGAGCAGTACTTC. V and J are TRBV27 and TRBJ2-7, with D possibly matching TRBD2 (6 bases). The CDR3 contains 16 residues. Trimming stripped 5 bases from V and 0 bases from J, with 17 bases between. Germline CDR1 and CDR2: MNHEY and SMNVEV (reference sequence).

This clonotype was seen more than once but under ten times. This chain joins TRBV20-1 and TRBJ1-5, with D possibly TRBD1 on 6 matching bases. This CDR3 is 12 amino acids long. CDR1 is DFQATT, CDR2 SNEGSKA, per germline (reference sequence). V lost 5 bases and J lost 6, with 11 bases in between. As DNA, the CDR3 is TGCAGTGCTGGAGGGGGAGGTCAGCCCCAGCATTTT. This encodes CSAGGGGQPQHF.

The rearrangement uses TRBV6-6 and TRBJ2-1, with 13 bases identical to TRBD2. V gave up 8 bases and J gave up 6 bases; unmatched junction bases: 7. The CDR3 has 15 residues. From germline, CDR1 is MNHNY and CDR2 SVGAGI (reference sequence). The CDR3, as DNA: TGTGCCAGCTCCGGACTAGCGGGAGCTTTCAATGAGCAGTTCTTC. Encoded protein: CASSGLAGAFNEQFF.

This clonotype was detected a few times. The chain carries TRBV2 and TRBJ2-1; D ambiguous. V was trimmed by 4 bases and J by 10 bases, leaving 8 bases between them. Germline CDR1 is SNHLY and CDR2 is FYNNEI. CDR3 length: 11 amino acids. This CDR3 is CASSGLWEQFF. CDR3 in DNA: TGTGCCAGCAGTGGTCTTTGGGAGCAGTTCTTC.

This clonotype appeared many times. The V call is TRBV12-3 or TRBV12-4, the J call TRBJ2-1; TRBD1 might be the D (6 bases). The CDR3 consists of 15 residues. The V gene lost 6 bases and the J gene lost 6 bases, with 18 bases spanning the gap. CDR3 sequence reads: CASRADRTVGNEQFF. The CDR3 DNA follows: TGTGCCAGCAGGGCCGACAGGACAGTGGGCAATGAGCAGTTCTTC.

The chain links TRBV20-1 to TRBJ2-5; no clear D. This CDR3 comprises 13 residues. Germline assignment: CDR1 DFQATT and CDR2 SNEGSKA (reference sequence). V was shortened by 6 bases and J by 5 bases, with 16 bases between the two germline ends. This CDR3 reads CSARALLRETQYF. CDR3 nucleotide sequence: TGCAGTGCCCGGGCCCTCCTGAGGGAGACCCAGTACTTC.

V is TRBV11-3 and J is TRBJ2-1; D is unresolved. The germline CDR1 and CDR2 sequences are SGHNT and YENEEA. The CDR3 runs 13 residues. Trimming pared 5 bases from V and 7 bases from J, leaving 12 bases between. CDR3 in DNA: TGTGCCAGCAGCCAAGGACGGCTTAATGAGCAGTTCTTC. Translation: CASSQGRLNEQFF.

The rearrangement links TRBV10-3 to TRBJ1-1, with D maybe TRBD1 (6 bases). The CDR3 spans 11 residues. The V and J ends lost 10 bases and 3 bases respectively, with 9 bases between them. Germline CDR1 ENHRY, CDR2 SYGVKD. The CDR3 DNA reads TGTGCCACACAGGGTTACACTGAAGCTTTCTTT. Translated, it gives CATQGYTEAFF.

This clonotype was detected ten times or more. The chain carries TRBV2 and TRBJ2-7, with 10 bases lining up with TRBD1. The junction had 5 bases not matched to a gene; V was cut back by 1 base and J by 5 bases. This CDR3 is 15 amino acids long. CDR1 is SNHLY, CDR2 FYNNEI, per germline. CDR3: CASSEGQGARDEQYF. CDR3 nucleotides: TGTGCCAGCAGTGAAGGACAGGGGGCGCGGGACGAGCAGTACTTC.

This clonotype was recorded a few times. The genes are TRBV18 and TRBJ2-1; 7 bases are a match to TRBD2. V trimming: 5 bases; J trimming: 3 bases; junction bases outside the gene matches: 10. Germline loops: CDR1 KGHSH, CDR2 LQKENI. CDR3 length equals 16 residues. The CDR3 protein is CASSSGSSGLYNEQFF. Here the CDR3 DNA reads TGTGCCAGCTCATCCGGCTCTAGCGGTCTCTACAATGAGCAGTTCTTC.

This clonotype was detected only a few times. V and J are TRBV6-5 and TRBJ2-3; D is possibly TRBD2 (6 bases). There are 14 residues in the CDR3. V was cut by 7 bases and J by 4 bases, with 15 bases left in between. Germline-derived CDR1 and CDR2 are MNHEY and SVGAGI. CDR3 nucleotide sequence: TGTGCCAGCAAGGCCCGGGAGAGAGCAGATACGCAGTATTTT. Translation gives CASKARERADTQYF.

This clonotype was observed many times. This chain joins TRBV20-1 and TRBJ2-7; 7 positions agree with TRBD2. This CDR3 has 13 amino acids. V gave up 1 base and J gave up 7 bases; unmatched junction bases: 7. The germline V gene has CDR1 DFQATT and CDR2 SNEGSKA (reference sequence). As DNA, the CDR3 is TGCAGTGCTAGAGGAGAGCGGGACTGGGAGCAGTACTTC. This sequence encodes CSARGERDWEQYF.

This clonotype has a count of ten or more. CDR3 nucleotide sequence: TGTGCCAGCAGCTTAGCTCCCTGGACAGACACTCAAGAGACCCAGTACTTC. Its protein product is CASSLAPWTDTQETQYF. V and J are TRBV7-7 and TRBJ2-5, with D perhaps matching TRBD1 (6 bases). Germline CDR1 and CDR2: SSHAT and FNYEAQ (reference sequence). The CDR3 runs to 17 residues. Trimming took 0 bases from V and 2 from J, leaving 16 bases between them.

This clonotype was observed a few times. The chain couples TRBV29-1 to TRBJ2-5; D gene ambiguous. Germline V gene data show CDR1 as SQVTM and CDR2 as ANQGSEA. V gave up 5 bases and J gave up 1 base, with 17 bases separating them. This CDR3 has 15 residues. CDR3 protein: CSVRKGSQFQETQYF. The CDR3 DNA reads TGCAGCGTTCGGAAGGGTTCGCAGTTCCAAGAGACCCAGTACTTC.